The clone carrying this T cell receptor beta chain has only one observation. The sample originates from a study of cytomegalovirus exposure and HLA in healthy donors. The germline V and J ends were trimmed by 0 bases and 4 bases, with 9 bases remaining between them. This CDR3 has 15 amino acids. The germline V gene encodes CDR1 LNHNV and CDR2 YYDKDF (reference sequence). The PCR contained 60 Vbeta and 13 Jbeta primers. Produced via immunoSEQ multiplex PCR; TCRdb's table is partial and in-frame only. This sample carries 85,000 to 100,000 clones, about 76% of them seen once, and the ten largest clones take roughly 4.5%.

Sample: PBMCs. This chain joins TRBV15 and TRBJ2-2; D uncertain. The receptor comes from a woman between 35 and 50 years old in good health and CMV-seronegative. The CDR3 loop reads CATSRDRVLTGELFF. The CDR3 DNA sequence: TGTGCCACCAGCAGAGATCGAGTTCTCACCGGGGAGCTGTTTTTT.